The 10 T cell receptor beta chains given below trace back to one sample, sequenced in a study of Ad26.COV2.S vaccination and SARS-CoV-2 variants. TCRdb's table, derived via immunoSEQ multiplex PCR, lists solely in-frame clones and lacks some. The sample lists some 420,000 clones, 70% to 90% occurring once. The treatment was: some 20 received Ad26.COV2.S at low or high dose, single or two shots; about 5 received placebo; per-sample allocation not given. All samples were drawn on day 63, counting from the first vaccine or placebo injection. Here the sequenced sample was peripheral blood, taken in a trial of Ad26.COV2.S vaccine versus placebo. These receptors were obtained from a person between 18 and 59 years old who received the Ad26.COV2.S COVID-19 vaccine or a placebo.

CDR3 protein: CASSERDGGAYNEQFF. The CDR3 nucleotides read TGTGCCAGCAGCGAGAGAGACGGGGGGGCCTACAATGAGCAGTTCTTC. The rearrangement joins TRBV9 to TRBJ2-1; TRBD2 agrees at 8 bases. The trim removed 3 bases at V and 2 bases at J, leaving 7 bases unmatched. Germline V lookup: CDR1 SGDLS, CDR2 YYNGEE. The CDR3 totals 16 residues.

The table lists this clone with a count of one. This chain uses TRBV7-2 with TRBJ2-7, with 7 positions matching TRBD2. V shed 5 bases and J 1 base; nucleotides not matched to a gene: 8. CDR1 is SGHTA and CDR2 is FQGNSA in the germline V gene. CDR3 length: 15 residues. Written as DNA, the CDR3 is TGTGCCAGCAGCCCCAGGGACTACGCTTCCTACGAGCAGTACTTC. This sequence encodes CASSPRDYASYEQYF.

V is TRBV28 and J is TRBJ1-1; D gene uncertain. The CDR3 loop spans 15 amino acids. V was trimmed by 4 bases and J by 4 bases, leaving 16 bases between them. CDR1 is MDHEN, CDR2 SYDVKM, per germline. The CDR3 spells CASSSPRGVVTEAFF. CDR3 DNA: TGTGCCAGCAGTTCTCCCCGGGGTGTGGTCACTGAAGCTTTCTTT.

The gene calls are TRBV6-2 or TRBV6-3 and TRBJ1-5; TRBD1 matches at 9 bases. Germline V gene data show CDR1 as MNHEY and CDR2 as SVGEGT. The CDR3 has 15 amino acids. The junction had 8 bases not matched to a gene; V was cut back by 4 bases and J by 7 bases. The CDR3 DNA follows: TGTGCCAGCAGTTTCACGGGGACAGGGACCCAGCCCCAGCATTTT. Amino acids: CASSFTGTGTQPQHF.

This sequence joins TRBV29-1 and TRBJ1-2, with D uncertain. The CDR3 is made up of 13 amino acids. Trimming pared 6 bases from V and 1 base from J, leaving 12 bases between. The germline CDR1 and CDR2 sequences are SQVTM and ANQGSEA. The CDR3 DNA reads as TGCAGCGTGATTGGGTCGGGTAACTATGGCTACACCTTC. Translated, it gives CSVIGSGNYGYTF.

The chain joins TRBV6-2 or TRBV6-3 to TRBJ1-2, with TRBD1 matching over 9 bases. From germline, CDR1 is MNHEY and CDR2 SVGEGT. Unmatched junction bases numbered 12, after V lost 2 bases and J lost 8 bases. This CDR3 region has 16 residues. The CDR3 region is CASSYVTGTGFGGYTF. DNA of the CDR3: TGTGCCAGCAGTTACGTTACGGGGACAGGGTTTGGAGGCTACACCTTC.

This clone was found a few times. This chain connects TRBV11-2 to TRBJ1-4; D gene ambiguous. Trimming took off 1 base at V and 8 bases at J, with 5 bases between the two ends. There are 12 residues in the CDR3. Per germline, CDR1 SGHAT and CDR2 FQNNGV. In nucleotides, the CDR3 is TGTGCCAGCAGCTTAGTCGAGGAAAAACTGTTTTTT. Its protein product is CASSLVEEKLFF. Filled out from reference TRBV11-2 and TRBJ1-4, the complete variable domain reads EAGVAQSPRYKIIEKRQSVAFWCNPISGHATLYWYQQILGQGPKLLIQFQNNGVVDDSQLPKDRFSAERLKGVDSTLKIQPAKLEDSAVYLCASSLVEEKLFFGSGTQLSVL.

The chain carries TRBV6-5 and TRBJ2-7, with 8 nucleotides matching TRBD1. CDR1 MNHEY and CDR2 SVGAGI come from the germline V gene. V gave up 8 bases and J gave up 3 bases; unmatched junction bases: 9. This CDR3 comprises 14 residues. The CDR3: CASLRQGLNYEQYF. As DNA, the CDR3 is TGTGCCAGCCTTCGACAGGGGCTAAACTACGAGCAGTACTTC.

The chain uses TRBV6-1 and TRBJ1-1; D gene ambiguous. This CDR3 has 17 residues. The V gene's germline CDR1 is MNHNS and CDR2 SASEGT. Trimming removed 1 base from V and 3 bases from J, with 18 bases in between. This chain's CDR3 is CASSEVRMAGAHTEAFF. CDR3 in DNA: TGTGCCAGCAGTGAAGTCCGCATGGCAGGAGCCCACACTGAAGCTTTCTTT.

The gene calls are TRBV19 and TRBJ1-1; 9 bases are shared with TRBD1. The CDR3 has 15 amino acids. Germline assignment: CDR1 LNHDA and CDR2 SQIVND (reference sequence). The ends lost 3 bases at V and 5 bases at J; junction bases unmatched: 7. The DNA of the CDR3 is TGTGCCAGTAGTATTACCGGGACAGGGAAGACTGAAGCTTTCTTT. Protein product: CASSITGTGKTEAFF.